This T cell receptor (beta chain) was retrieved from a study of OX40 agonist ivuxolimab in advanced cancers. Study in general: Treatment received earlier with anti-PD-1, anti-PD-L1 or anti-CTLA-4 agents was allowed, and under 50% had some.

Clones were sequenced by immunoSEQ multiplex PCR, and TCRdb holds only the in-frame ones, with some missing. The sample has 50,000 or so clones; 91% are singletons. As for this clone: Its cognate antigen is unknown.

Study-level points and caveats: Partly responding patients at 0.1-3.0 mg/kg showed some of the smallest clonal expansion. CD8+ T cells showed, on average, more clonal expansion than CD4+ cells.

V was shortened by 0 bases and J by 3 bases, with 8 bases between the two germline ends. The CDR3 totals 14 residues. In germline, CDR1 is SGHTA, CDR2 FQGNSA. This TCR derives from an adult with an advanced solid tumor such as melanoma, head and neck, liver or kidney cancer. The source material was CD4+ or CD8+ T cells sorted from blood, sampled in a trial of the OX40 agonist ivuxolimab. The chain is built from TRBV7-2 and TRBJ2-5, with D hard to call. The chain's CDR3 is CASSLALQKETQYF. The CDR3 nucleotides read TGTGCCAGCAGCTTAGCGCTACAGAAAGAGACCCAGTACTTC.